This section outlines one TCR beta chain sequence together with its context. The data belong to a study of blood T cell repertoires in COVID-19. Study in general: Sites across the United States, Italy and Spain contributed samples from acute and convalescent COVID-19. Nucleic acid was either cDNA or gDNA, and it came from T cells, B-cell-depleted T cells, or PBMCs.

Authors' data handling: Reference gene primer amplification yielded estimated nucleated cell counts. Repertoires were generated with immunoSEQ multiplex PCR, while TCRdb's copy carries only in-frame clones and drops some. V and J calls and clone size are copied from that table; D and trimming were computed from the DNA. The sample has fewer than 110,000 clones, about 85% seen once. V was pared by 0 bases and J by 0 bases, with 15 bases between. CDR3 length equals 18 residues. The material sequenced was peripheral blood. This clonotype was sampled from a man aged 45-60 years in a cohort sampled during active COVID-19. This chain joins TRBV6-7 and TRBJ1-5; D ambiguous. TRBV6-7 qualifies as an ORF whose function is uncertain. The CDR3 here is CASSYSTGCQNSNQPQHF. DNA of the CDR3: TGTGCCAGCAGTTACTCGACTGGGTGTCAGAATAGCAATCAGCCCCAGCATTTT.